The 24 T cell receptor beta chains given below trace back to one sample, sequenced in a study of cytomegalovirus exposure and HLA in healthy donors. In the PCR, 60 Vbeta and 13 Jbeta primers were used. Generated by immunoSEQ multiplex PCR, the TCRdb table keeps only in-frame clones and is missing some. In the table there are 110,000 or so clones, approximately 12% of which are singletons. The material sequenced was PBMCs. Receptor source: a man aged 40-49 years in good health and CMV-seropositive.

V is TRBV5-1 and J is TRBJ1-1; D uncertain. The V gene's germline CDR1 is SGHRS and CDR2 YFSETQ. CDR3 size: 16 residues. Trimming shortened V by 0 bases and J by 0 bases, and 12 bases separated the two germline ends. DNA for the CDR3: TGCGCCAGCAGCTTGGCCGTTGGAGCTATGAACACTGAAGCTTTCTTT. Protein product: CASSLAVGAMNTEAFF.

This clone showed up just a few times. The chain employs TRBV27 and TRBJ2-7; 10 nucleotides agree with TRBD1. From germline, CDR1 is MNHEY and CDR2 SMNVEV (reference sequence). J lost 3 bases, V lost 7 bases, and 6 bases had no gene match. CDR3 size: 14 residues. The CDR3 nucleotides read TGTGCCAGCAAGCCGGGACAGGGGCGCTACGAGCAGTACTTC. This sequence encodes CASKPGQGRYEQYF.

V and J are TRBV4-3 and TRBJ1-2, with 8 positions matching TRBD1. V was pared by 2 bases and J by 8 bases, with 7 bases of the junction left unmatched. Germline CDR1 is LGHNA and CDR2 is YSLEER. CDR3 length equals 14 residues. This chain's CDR3 is CASSQTGTGLGYTF. In DNA, the CDR3 is TGCGCCAGCAGCCAAACCGGGACAGGCTTGGGCTACACCTTC.

In its sample, this clone was seen a few times. The rearrangement joins TRBV4-1 to TRBJ2-5; D is ambiguous. The better agreement between TRBJ2-7 and the DNA end casts doubt on the J call. Germline V CDR1 and CDR2: MGHRA, YSYEKL. The CDR3 extends over 14 amino acids. CDR3 DNA sequence: TGCGCCAGCAGCCAAGGTTTACAGTCCTACGAGCAGTACTTC. It specifies CASSQGLQSYEQYF.

This clone was detected a few times. The chain employs TRBV6-1 and TRBJ2-3; TRBD1 might be the D (5 bases). The CDR3 has 15 amino acids. The ends were cut back, 6 bases at V and 2 bases at J, with 15 bases in the middle. The V gene's germline CDR1 is MNHNS and CDR2 SASEGT. The CDR3 reads CASRVDTPTTDTQYF. The CDR3 coding sequence is TGTGCCAGCAGGGTGGACACCCCGACCACAGATACGCAGTATTTT.

The chain carries TRBV11-2 and TRBJ2-7; D may be TRBD2 (6 bases). Per the germline V gene, CDR1 is SGHAT and CDR2 is FQNNGV. V shed 1 base and J shed 4 bases, with 11 bases lying between them. This CDR3 is 14 amino acids long. The DNA of the CDR3 is TGTGCCAGCAGCTTAGTGACTAGTTTTTACGAGCAGTACTTC. Its protein is CASSLVTSFYEQYF.

The V and J genes are TRBV7-9 and TRBJ2-5; D is unresolved. V was trimmed by 3 bases and J by 5 bases, leaving 7 bases between them. This CDR3 spans 12 amino acids. Germline CDR1 is SEHNR and CDR2 is FQNEAQ (reference sequence). The CDR3 loop reads CASSLVGETQYF. The CDR3 DNA reads as TGTGCCAGCAGCTTGGTCGGGGAGACCCAGTACTTC.

In this sample, this clone turned up a few times. Here the CDR3 reads CASRAGFYNEQFF. CDR3 in DNA: TGCGCCAGCAGAGCGGGTTTCTATAATGAGCAGTTCTTC. V usage is TRBV10-2 and J usage is TRBJ2-1, with a possible D match to TRBD2 (6 bases). V was trimmed by 6 bases and J by 7 bases, leaving 13 bases between them. The CDR3 has 13 residues. The germline CDR1 and CDR2 sequences are WSHSY and SAAADI.

V usage is TRBV4-1 and J usage is TRBJ2-2; 13 nucleotides align to TRBD2. The CDR3 runs 17 residues. V was clipped by 4 bases and J by 4 bases; unmatched bases: 6. The V gene's germline CDR1 is MGHRA and CDR2 YSYEKL. DNA for the CDR3: TGCGCCAGCAGCCTTAAAGGGACTAGCGGGGTCACCGGGGAGCTGTTTTTT. It codes for CASSLKGTSGVTGELFF.

The V call is TRBV5-1, the J call TRBJ2-7, with 9 bases identical to TRBD1. Germline CDR1 SGHRS, CDR2 YFSETQ. Trimming cost V 2 bases and J 0 bases; bases outside gene matches: 9. This CDR3 has 17 residues. The CDR3 DNA reads TGCGCCAGCAGCTTTTATAGAGACAGGGGGTTCTCCTACGAGCAGTACTTC. This sequence encodes CASSFYRDRGFSYEQYF.

This clone was counted a few times. The chain recombines TRBV5-1 with TRBJ2-2, with 7 bases that match TRBD2. The CDR3 has 16 amino acids. V lost 0 bases to trimming and J lost 1 base; unmatched junction nucleotides: 3. Germline CDR1 SGHRS, CDR2 YFSETQ. DNA of the CDR3: TGCGCCAGCAGCTTGGTCCCTAGCGGGAACACCGGGGAGCTGTTTTTT. As protein: CASSLVPSGNTGELFF. The whole variable domain, filled in from reference TRBV5-1 and TRBJ2-2, reads KAGVTQTPRYLIKTRGQQVTLSCSPISGHRSVSWYQQTPGQGLQFLFEYFSETQRNKGNFPGRFSGRQFSNSRSEMNVSTLELGDSALYLCASSLVPSGNTGELFFGEGSRLTVL.

The rearrangement joins TRBV4-1 to TRBJ2-1; D gene unclear. The CDR3 is 13 residues long. Germline V gives CDR1 MGHRA, CDR2 YSYEKL. V dropped 3 bases and J dropped 4 bases, with 7 bases sitting between them. CDR3 DNA: TGCGCCAGCAGCCAGCAGACATACAATGAGCAGTTCTTC. This gives the protein CASSQQTYNEQFF.

This clone appeared a few times. Other DNA sequences in this specimen translate into the identical CDR3. The V gene is TRBV7-9, the J gene TRBJ1-5, with TRBD1 matching 7 bases. J was trimmed by 6 bases and V by 1 base; bases with no gene match: 3. Germline loops: CDR1 SEHNR, CDR2 FQNEAQ (reference sequence). The CDR3 sequence is 14 residues long. The DNA of the CDR3 is TGTGCCAGCAGCTTAGGACAGGGTGGTCAGCCCCAGCATTTT. This sequence encodes CASSLGQGGQPQHF.

The chain has TRBV5-1 and TRBJ1-1; the match to TRBD1 covers 7 bases. V shed 3 bases and J 2 bases; nucleotides not matched to a gene: 19. This CDR3 contains 19 residues. Germline V CDR1 and CDR2: SGHRS, YFSETQ. The CDR3 DNA reads TGCGCCAGCAGCTACGCCGGGACAGCCCACGTGTTCCCTAACACTGAAGCTTTCTTT. Protein sequence: CASSYAGTAHVFPNTEAFF.

This clone was counted a few times. This chain connects TRBV7-9 to TRBJ2-3; D is ambiguous. The CDR3 sequence is 15 residues long. Germline CDR1 is SEHNR and CDR2 is FQNEAQ (reference sequence). Trimming cost V 4 bases and J 2 bases, with 13 bases left between them. The CDR3 coding sequence is TGTGCCAGCAGCTCCCGCCGGGTCCACACAGATACGCAGTATTTT. It codes for CASSSRRVHTDTQYF.

This clone was detected only a few times. The rearrangement uses TRBV11-2 and TRBJ2-2; possibly TRBD1 for D (5 bases). The germline V gene has CDR1 SGHAT and CDR2 FQNNGV. The CDR3 runs to 16 residues. V lost 0 bases to trimming and J lost 4 bases, with 12 bases between them. The CDR3 nucleotides read TGTGCCAGCAGCTTAGAGCGTGCAGGGCGCACCGGGGAGCTGTTTTTT. It encodes CASSLERAGRTGELFF.

This clone was counted a few times. The J gene is TRBJ1-2, the V gene TRBV6-5, with TRBD1 as a possible D gene (6 bases). This CDR3 is built from 15 residues. V was clipped by 0 bases and J by 5 bases, with 13 bases between them. Germline V gene data show CDR1 as MNHEY and CDR2 as SVGAGI. CDR3 sequence (DNA): TGTGCCAGCAGTTACTCGGTACAGGGCGGGTATGGCTACACCTTC. Translation gives CASSYSVQGGYGYTF.

This clone was counted only a few times. The rearrangement links TRBV6-6 to TRBJ2-1, with 7 positions matching TRBD1. Losses at the gene ends were 2 bases for V and 9 bases for J; bases not matched to a gene: 4. The CDR3 covers 13 residues. Germline V lookup: CDR1 MNHNY, CDR2 SVGAGI (reference sequence). This CDR3 is CASSYRGQFEQFF. CDR3 bases: TGTGCCAGCAGTTACCGGGGACAGTTTGAGCAGTTCTTC.

This clone was counted only a few times. The gene calls are TRBV10-3 and TRBJ1-5; a possible D gene is TRBD1 (5 bases). V was cut by 3 bases and J by 6 bases, with 12 bases left in between. The CDR3 extends over 14 amino acids. The V gene's germline CDR1 is ENHRY and CDR2 SYGVKD. The CDR3 DNA follows: TGTGCCATCAGTGATCTCGATGGGGCTCAGCCCCAGCATTTT. Amino acids: CAISDLDGAQPQHF.

In this sample, this clone turned up a few times. This chain links TRBV4-1 with TRBJ2-1, with 11 bases that match TRBD2. CDR1 and CDR2 (germline): MGHRA, YSYEKL. The CDR3 consists of 15 residues. V lost 4 bases and J lost 4; bases outside the gene matches: 3. CDR3 bases: TGCGCCAGCAGCCTCACTAGCGGGAGTTACAATGAGCAGTTCTTC. It codes for CASSLTSGSYNEQFF.

With respect to this clone: The germline gene is not matched at one end of the junction; a read error may be the cause. The chain links TRBV5-1 to TRBJ2-1; D uncertain. This CDR3 region has 15 residues. Germline V gene lookup returns CDR1 SGHRS and CDR2 YFSETQ. CDR3: CASRLTLAERYEQFF. DNA of the CDR3: TGCGCCAGCCGCTTGACCTTGGCAGAGCGCTATGAGCAGTTCTTC. Full variable domain (missing parts from reference TRBV5-1 and TRBJ2-1): KAGVTQTPRYLIKTRGQQVTLSCSPISGHRSVSWYQQTPGQGLQFLFEYFSETQRNKGNFPGRFSGRQFSNSRSEMNVSTLELGDSALYLCASRLTLAERYEQFFGPGTRLTVL.

The rearrangement uses TRBV5-1 and TRBJ1-2; TRBD1 agrees at 10 bases. Germline assignment: CDR1 SGHRS and CDR2 YFSETQ. The J segment lost 5 bases and the V segment lost 4 bases, leaving 8 bases of the junction unmatched. The CDR3 consists of 15 residues. Written as DNA, the CDR3 is TGCGCCAGCAGCACGACAGGGGGCGACTGGTATGGCTACACCTTC. Its protein is CASSTTGGDWYGYTF.

The chain uses TRBV2 and TRBJ2-5; TRBD2 agrees at 7 bases. Germline CDR1 and CDR2: SNHLY and FYNNEI. The junction had 6 bases not matched to a gene; V was cut back by 6 bases and J by 2 bases. This CDR3 is built from 14 residues. The CDR3 DNA is TGTGCCAGCAGGGCCTCTAGCGGACAAGAGACCCAGTACTTC. Amino acid sequence: CASRASSGQETQYF.

There are a few counts of this clone. Distinct nucleotide sequences in the sample also encode this CDR3. The V and J genes are TRBV6-1 and TRBJ1-2; 8 nucleotides agree with TRBD1. Germline CDR1 reads MNHNS; CDR2 reads SASEGT. J gave up 8 bases and V 6 bases, and 2 bases lay outside the gene matches. This CDR3 contains 11 residues. In nucleotides, the CDR3 is TGTGCCAGCAGCGGACAGGGCGGCTACACCTTC. Translating gives CASSGQGGYTF.